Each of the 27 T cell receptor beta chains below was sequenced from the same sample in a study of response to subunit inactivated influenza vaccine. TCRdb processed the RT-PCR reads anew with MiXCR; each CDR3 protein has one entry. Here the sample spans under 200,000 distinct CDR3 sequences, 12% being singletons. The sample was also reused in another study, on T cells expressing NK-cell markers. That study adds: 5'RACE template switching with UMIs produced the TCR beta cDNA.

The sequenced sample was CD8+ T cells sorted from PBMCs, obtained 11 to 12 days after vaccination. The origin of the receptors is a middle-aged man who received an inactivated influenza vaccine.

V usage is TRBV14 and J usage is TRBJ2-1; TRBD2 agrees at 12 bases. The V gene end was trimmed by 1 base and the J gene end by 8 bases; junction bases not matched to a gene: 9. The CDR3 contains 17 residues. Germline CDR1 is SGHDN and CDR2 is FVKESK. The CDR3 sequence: CASSQAPSGGARDEQFF. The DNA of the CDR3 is TGTGCCAGCAGCCAAGCCCCTAGCGGGGGGGCCAGGGATGAGCAGTTCTTC.

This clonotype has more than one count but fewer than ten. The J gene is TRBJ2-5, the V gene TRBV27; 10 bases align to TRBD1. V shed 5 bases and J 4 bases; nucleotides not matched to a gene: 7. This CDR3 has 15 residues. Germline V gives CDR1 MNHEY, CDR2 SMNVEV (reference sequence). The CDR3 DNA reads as TGTGCCAGCAGTCCGACAGGGGGCTGGGGAGAGACCCAGTACTTC. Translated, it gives CASSPTGGWGETQYF.

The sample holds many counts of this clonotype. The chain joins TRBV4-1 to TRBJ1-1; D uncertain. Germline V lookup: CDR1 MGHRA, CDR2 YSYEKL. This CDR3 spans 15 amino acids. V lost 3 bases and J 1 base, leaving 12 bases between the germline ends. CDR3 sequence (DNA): TGCGCCAGCAGCCAGACTACAGTGAGGAACACTGAAGCTTTCTTT. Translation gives CASSQTTVRNTEAFF.

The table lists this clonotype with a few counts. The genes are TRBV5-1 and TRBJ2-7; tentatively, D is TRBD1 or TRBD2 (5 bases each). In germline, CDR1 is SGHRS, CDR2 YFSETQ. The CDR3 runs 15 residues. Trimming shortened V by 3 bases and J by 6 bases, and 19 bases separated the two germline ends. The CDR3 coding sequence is TGCGCCAGCAGCTCCGAGGGGCCCCTACTATCCGAGCAGTACTTC. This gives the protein CASSSEGPLLSEQYF. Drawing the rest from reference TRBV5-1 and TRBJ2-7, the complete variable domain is KAGVTQTPRYLIKTRGQQVTLSCSPISGHRSVSWYQQTPGQGLQFLFEYFSETQRNKGNFPGRFSGRQFSNSRSEMNVSTLELGDSALYLCASSSEGPLLSEQYFGPGTRLTVT.

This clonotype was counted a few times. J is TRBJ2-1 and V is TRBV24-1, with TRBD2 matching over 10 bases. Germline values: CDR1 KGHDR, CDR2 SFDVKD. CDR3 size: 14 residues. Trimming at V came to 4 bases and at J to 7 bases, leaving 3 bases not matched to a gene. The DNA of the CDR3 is TGTGCCACCAGTGAAGCGGGGGGGCTGAATGAGCAGTTCTTC. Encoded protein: CATSEAGGLNEQFF.

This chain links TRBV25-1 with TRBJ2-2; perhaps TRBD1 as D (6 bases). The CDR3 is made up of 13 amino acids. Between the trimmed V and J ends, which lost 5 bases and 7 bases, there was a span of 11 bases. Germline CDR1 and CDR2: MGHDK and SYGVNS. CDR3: CASSPQGRGELFF. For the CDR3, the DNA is TGTGCCAGCAGTCCACAGGGCCGCGGGGAGCTGTTTTTT.

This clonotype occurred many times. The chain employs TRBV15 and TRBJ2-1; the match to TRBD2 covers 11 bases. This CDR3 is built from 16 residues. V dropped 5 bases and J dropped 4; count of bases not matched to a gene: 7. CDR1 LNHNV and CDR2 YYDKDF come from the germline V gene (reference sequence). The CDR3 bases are TGTGCCACCAGCCAACGACTAGCGGGGTTGTACAATGAGCAGTTCTTC. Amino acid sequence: CATSQRLAGLYNEQFF. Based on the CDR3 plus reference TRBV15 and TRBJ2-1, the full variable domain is DAMVIQNPRYQVTQFGKPVTLSCSQTLNHNVMYWYQQKSSQAPKLLFHYYDKDFNNEADTPDNFQSRRPNTSFCFLDIRSPGLGDTAMYLCATSQRLAGLYNEQFFGPGTRLTVL.

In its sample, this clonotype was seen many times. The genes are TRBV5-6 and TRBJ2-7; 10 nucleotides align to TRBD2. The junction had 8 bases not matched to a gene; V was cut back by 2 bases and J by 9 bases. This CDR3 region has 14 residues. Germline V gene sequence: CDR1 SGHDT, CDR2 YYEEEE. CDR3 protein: CASSFGTSEPLQYF. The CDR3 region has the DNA TGTGCCAGCAGCTTTGGGACTAGCGAGCCTCTGCAGTACTTC.

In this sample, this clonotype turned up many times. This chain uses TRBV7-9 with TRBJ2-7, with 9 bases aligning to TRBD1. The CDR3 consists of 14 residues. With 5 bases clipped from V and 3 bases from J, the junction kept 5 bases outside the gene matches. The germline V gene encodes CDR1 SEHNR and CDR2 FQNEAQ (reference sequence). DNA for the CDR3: TGTGCCAGCAGCCTGACAGGGGGGAACTACGAGCAGTACTTC. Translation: CASSLTGGNYEQYF.

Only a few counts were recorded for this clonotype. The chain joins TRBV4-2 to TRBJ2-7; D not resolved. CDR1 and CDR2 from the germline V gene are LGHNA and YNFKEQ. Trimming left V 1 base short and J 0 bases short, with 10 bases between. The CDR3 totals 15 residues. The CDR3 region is CASSQGTASSYEQYF. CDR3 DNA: TGTGCCAGCAGCCAAGGGACGGCGAGCTCCTACGAGCAGTACTTC.

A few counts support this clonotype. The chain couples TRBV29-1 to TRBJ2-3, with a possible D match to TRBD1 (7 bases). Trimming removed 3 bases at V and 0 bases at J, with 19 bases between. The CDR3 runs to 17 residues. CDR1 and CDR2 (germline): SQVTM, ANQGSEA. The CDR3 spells CSVDTAGQRHSTDTQYF. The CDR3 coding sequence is TGCAGCGTTGATACTGCGGGACAGCGCCATAGCACAGATACGCAGTATTTT.

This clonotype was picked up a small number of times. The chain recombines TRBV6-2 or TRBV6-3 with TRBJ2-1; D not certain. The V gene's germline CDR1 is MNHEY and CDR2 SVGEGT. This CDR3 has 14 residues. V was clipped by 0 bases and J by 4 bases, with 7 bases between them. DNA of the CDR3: TGTGCCAGCAGTTACTCGGGCACTTACAATGAGCAGTTCTTC. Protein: CASSYSGTYNEQFF.

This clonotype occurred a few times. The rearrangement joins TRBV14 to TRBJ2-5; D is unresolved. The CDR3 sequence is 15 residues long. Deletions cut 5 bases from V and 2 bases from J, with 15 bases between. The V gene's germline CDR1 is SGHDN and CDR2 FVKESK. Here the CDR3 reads CASSALPGLQETQYF. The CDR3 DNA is TGTGCCAGCAGCGCACTTCCAGGCTTACAAGAGACCCAGTACTTC.

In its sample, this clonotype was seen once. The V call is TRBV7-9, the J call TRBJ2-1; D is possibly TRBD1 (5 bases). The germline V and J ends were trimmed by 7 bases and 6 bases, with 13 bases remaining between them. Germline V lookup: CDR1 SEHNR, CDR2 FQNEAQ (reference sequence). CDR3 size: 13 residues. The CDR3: CASTKGAGNEQFF. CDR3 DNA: TGTGCCAGCACCAAAGGGGCAGGCAATGAGCAGTTCTTC.

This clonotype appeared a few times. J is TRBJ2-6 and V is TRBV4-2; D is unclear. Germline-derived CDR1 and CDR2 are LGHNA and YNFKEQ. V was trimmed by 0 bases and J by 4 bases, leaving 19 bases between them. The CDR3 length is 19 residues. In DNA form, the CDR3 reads TGTGCCAGCAGCCAAGATGTTAGTCGCCGCGCGGCCGGGGCCAACGTCCTGACTTTC. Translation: CASSQDVSRRAAGANVLTF.

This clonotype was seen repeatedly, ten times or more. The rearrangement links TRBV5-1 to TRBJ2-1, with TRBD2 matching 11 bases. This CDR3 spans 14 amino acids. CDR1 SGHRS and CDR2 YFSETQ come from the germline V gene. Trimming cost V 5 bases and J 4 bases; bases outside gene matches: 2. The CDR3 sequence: CASSTSGSYNEQFF. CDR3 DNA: TGCGCCAGCAGTACTAGCGGGAGTTACAATGAGCAGTTCTTC. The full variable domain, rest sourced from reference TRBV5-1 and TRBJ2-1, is KAGVTQTPRYLIKTRGQQVTLSCSPISGHRSVSWYQQTPGQGLQFLFEYFSETQRNKGNFPGRFSGRQFSNSRSEMNVSTLELGDSALYLCASSTSGSYNEQFFGPGTRLTVL.

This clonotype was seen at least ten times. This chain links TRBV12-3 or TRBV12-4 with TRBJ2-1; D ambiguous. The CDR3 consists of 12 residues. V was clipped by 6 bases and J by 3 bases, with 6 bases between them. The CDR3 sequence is CASSRVYNEQFF. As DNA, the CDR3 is TGTGCCAGCAGCCGGGTCTACAATGAGCAGTTCTTC.

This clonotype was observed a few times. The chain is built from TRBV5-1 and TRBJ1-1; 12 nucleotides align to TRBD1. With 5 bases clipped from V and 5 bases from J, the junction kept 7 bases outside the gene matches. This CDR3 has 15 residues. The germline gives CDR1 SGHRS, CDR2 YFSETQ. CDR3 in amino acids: CASRTGTGGLTEAFF. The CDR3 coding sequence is TGCGCCAGCAGGACCGGGACAGGGGGCTTAACTGAAGCTTTCTTT.

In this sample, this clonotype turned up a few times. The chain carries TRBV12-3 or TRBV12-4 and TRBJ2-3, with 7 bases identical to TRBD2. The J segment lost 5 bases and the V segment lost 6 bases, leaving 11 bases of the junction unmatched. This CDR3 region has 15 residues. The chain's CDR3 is CASRLGGGPVDTQYF. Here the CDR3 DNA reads TGTGCCAGCAGGCTGGGGGGAGGGCCCGTAGATACGCAGTATTTT.

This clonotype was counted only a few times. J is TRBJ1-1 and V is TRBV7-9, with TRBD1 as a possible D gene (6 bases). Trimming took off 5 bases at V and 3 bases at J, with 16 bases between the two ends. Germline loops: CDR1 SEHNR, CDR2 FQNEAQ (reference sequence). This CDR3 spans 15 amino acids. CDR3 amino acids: CASSPITGYDTEAFF. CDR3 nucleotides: TGTGCCAGCAGCCCGATAACAGGGTACGACACTGAAGCTTTCTTT.

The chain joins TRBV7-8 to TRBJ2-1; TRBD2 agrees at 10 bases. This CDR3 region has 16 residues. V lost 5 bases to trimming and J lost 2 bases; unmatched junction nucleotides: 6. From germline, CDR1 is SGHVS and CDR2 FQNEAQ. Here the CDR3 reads CASSAPLAGAYNEQFF. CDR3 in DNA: TGTGCCAGCAGCGCCCCTCTAGCGGGGGCCTACAATGAGCAGTTCTTC.

This CDR3 reads CAGGGTYYEQYF. CDR3 nucleotide sequence: TGTGCCGGAGGGGGCACTTACTACGAGCAGTACTTC. The chain links TRBV7-9 to TRBJ2-7, with D possibly matching TRBD1 (7 bases). This CDR3 is built from 12 residues. V was shortened by 11 bases and J by 3 bases, with 14 bases between the two germline ends. Per the germline V gene, CDR1 is SEHNR and CDR2 is FQNEAQ (reference sequence).

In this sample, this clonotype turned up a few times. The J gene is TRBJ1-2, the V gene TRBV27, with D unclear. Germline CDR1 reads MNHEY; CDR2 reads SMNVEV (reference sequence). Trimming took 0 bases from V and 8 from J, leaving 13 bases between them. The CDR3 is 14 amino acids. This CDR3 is CASSLSVRGKGYTF. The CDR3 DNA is TGTGCCAGCAGTTTATCGGTCCGGGGTAAGGGCTACACCTTC.

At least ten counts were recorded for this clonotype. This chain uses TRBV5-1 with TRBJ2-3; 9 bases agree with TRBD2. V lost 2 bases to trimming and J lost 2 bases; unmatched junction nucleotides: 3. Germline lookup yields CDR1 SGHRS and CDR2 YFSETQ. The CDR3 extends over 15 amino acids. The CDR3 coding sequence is TGCGCCAGCAGCTTATTAGCGGGGGCCACAGATACGCAGTATTTT. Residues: CASSLLAGATDTQYF.

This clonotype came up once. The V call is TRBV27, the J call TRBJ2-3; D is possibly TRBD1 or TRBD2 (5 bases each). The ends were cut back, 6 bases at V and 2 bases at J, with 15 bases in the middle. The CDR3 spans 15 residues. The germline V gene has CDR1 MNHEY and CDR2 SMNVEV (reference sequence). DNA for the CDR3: TGTGCCAGCAGACCCCTGGGGACCATCACAGATACGCAGTATTTT. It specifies CASRPLGTITDTQYF.

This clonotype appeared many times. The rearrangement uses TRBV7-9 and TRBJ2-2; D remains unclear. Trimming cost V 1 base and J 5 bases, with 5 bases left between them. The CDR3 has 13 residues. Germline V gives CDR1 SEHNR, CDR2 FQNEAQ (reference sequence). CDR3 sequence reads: CASSLVQTGELFF. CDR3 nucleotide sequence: TGTGCCAGCAGCTTAGTCCAGACCGGGGAGCTGTTTTTT.

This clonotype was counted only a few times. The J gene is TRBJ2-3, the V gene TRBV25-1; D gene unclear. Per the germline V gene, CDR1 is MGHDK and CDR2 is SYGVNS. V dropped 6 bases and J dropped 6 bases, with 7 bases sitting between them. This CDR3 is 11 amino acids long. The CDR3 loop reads CASRLGDTQYF. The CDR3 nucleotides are TGTGCCAGCAGGCTCGGGGATACGCAGTATTTT.